This TCR beta chain is drawn from a study of blood T cell repertoires in COVID-19. This table comes from immunoSEQ multiplex PCR, and its TCRdb copy is limited to in-frame clones, with some not included. The sample consists of more than 300,000 clones, 80% to 90% of them appearing once. Per the germline V gene, CDR1 is SGHAT and CDR2 is FQNNGV. The CDR3 spans 13 residues. Trimming cost V 5 bases and J 6 bases, with 13 bases left between them. This chain links TRBV11-2 with TRBJ1-1; no firm D call. The source is a woman in her 50s with COVID-19, enrolled during active disease. What was sequenced was peripheral blood. The CDR3 sequence: CASSVGEFAEAFF. CDR3 DNA: TGTGCCAGCAGCGTCGGTGAGTTCGCTGAAGCTTTCTTT.